This TCR beta chain came from a study of PD-1 blockade in classical Hodgkin lymphoma. Overall study results and limits: Individuals initiating nivolumab under 1 year after ASCT were excluded.

V lost 0 bases, J lost 3 bases, and 5 bases lay in between. Germline CDR1 is SGHRS and CDR2 is YFSETQ. CDR3 length: 13 amino acids. Comment on this clone: The antigen is not known.

Sequencing used immunoSEQ multiplex PCR; TCRdb keeps in-frame clones, though not all of them. The sample lists 80,000 to 95,000 clones, more than 80% occurring once. Time point denoted: cycle 4 day 1 (C4D1), after 5 to 7 weeks of nivolumab. Patients all relapsed after autologous stem cell transplantation, and there was variation in brentuximab vedotin exposure. The specimen comprised peripheral blood mononuclear cells (PBMCs), sampled before the fourth cycle of nivolumab. The chain recombines TRBV5-1 with TRBJ2-3; no clear D gene. The origin of this receptor is a human donor with classical Hodgkin lymphoma. CDR3 sequence: CASSLDWTDTQYF. The CDR3 region has the DNA TGCGCCAGCAGCTTGGACTGGACAGATACGCAGTATTTT.